Listed below are T cell receptor beta chains from one sample, sequenced in a study of blood T cell repertoires in COVID-19. Assay used: immunoSEQ multiplex PCR; TCRdb lists only in-frame clones, some missing. The top ten clones hold roughly 0.9% of a sample with approximately 380,000 clones, roughly 92% of them seen once. The specimen sequenced was PBMCs or T cells enriched from blood (not recorded which). Receptors originate from a middle-aged woman who had been exposed to COVID-19. CDR3s include the opening cysteine and the closing phenylalanine or tryptophan. Fields, in order: CDR3 protein, CDR3 DNA, J gene, V gene, D gene. The D gene is left open where the match is weak.

cdr3_aa: CAYTGGTPNEQYF
cdr3_nt: TGTGCCTACACAGGGGGGACCCCCAACGAGCAGTACTTC
j_call: TRBJ2-7
v_call: TRBV30
d_call: TRBD1

cdr3_aa: CASSYGTAPYGYTF
cdr3_nt: TGTGCCAGCAGTTACGGGACAGCCCCATATGGCTACACCTTC
j_call: TRBJ1-2
v_call: TRBV6-2/TRBV6-3
d_call: TRBD1

cdr3_aa: CASSLAGANTEAFF
cdr3_nt: TGTGCCAGCAGCTTAGCGGGCGCGAACACTGAAGCTTTCTTT
j_call: TRBJ1-1
v_call: TRBV7-8
d_call: -

cdr3_aa: CASSGGTGAGYGYTF
cdr3_nt: TGCGCCAGCAGCGGAGGGACAGGGGCCGGCTATGGCTACACCTTC
j_call: TRBJ1-2
v_call: TRBV5-1
d_call: TRBD1

cdr3_aa: CASRPGGGAQPQHF
cdr3_nt: TGTGCCAGCAGACCAGGGGGTGGGGCTCAGCCCCAGCATTTT
j_call: TRBJ1-5
v_call: TRBV27
d_call: TRBD1

cdr3_aa: CASSPDRETQYF
cdr3_nt: TGTGCCAGCAGTCCGGACAGGGAGACCCAGTACTTC
j_call: TRBJ2-5
v_call: TRBV27
d_call: TRBD1

cdr3_aa: CASSQPGTGGQSTIYF
cdr3_nt: TGCGCCAGCAGTCAACCCGGGACAGGTGGCCAGAGCACCATATATTTT
j_call: TRBJ1-3
v_call: TRBV23-1
d_call: TRBD1

cdr3_aa: CASSIGPTQYF
cdr3_nt: TGTGCCAGTAGTATAGGGCCTACGCAGTATTTT
j_call: TRBJ2-3
v_call: TRBV19
d_call: -

cdr3_aa: CASSLQSTGKDTEAFF
cdr3_nt: TGTGCCAGCAGTTTACAATCCACAGGGAAGGACACTGAAGCTTTCTTT
j_call: TRBJ1-1
v_call: TRBV27
d_call: -

cdr3_aa: CASSLTHSNTEAFF
cdr3_nt: TGCGCCAGCAGCTTGACACATTCGAACACTGAAGCTTTCTTT
j_call: TRBJ1-1
v_call: TRBV5-1
d_call: -

cdr3_aa: CASSLVGTSGATDTQYF
cdr3_nt: TGCGCCAGCAGCTTGGTGGGGACTAGCGGGGCTACAGATACGCAGTATTTT
j_call: TRBJ2-3
v_call: TRBV5-1
d_call: TRBD2

cdr3_aa: CASSSTGGRGYTF
cdr3_nt: TGTGCCAGCAGTTCCACAGGGGGAAGGGGCTACACCTTC
j_call: TRBJ1-2
v_call: TRBV12-3/TRBV12-4
d_call: TRBD1

cdr3_aa: CASSYVGRGHEQYF
cdr3_nt: TGTGCCAGCAGTTACGTTGGCAGGGGCCACGAGCAGTACTTC
j_call: TRBJ2-7
v_call: TRBV6-5
d_call: -

cdr3_aa: CASSPGGGNQPQHF
cdr3_nt: TGTGCCAGCAGTCCAGGGGGTGGCAATCAGCCCCAGCATTTT
j_call: TRBJ1-5
v_call: TRBV27
d_call: TRBD1

cdr3_aa: CASSQQGARGYTF
cdr3_nt: TGTGCCAGCAGTCAACAGGGGGCTAGGGGCTACACCTTC
j_call: TRBJ1-2
v_call: TRBV2
d_call: TRBD1

cdr3_aa: CASSGTQGGNQPQHF
cdr3_nt: TGTGCCAGCAGCGGAACGCAGGGCGGTAATCAGCCCCAGCATTTT
j_call: TRBJ1-5
v_call: TRBV6-6
d_call: -

cdr3_aa: CASSRQGAGGYTF
cdr3_nt: TGTGCCAGCAGCCGGCAGGGGGCAGGTGGCTACACCTTC
j_call: TRBJ1-2
v_call: TRBV12-3/TRBV12-4
d_call: TRBD1

cdr3_aa: CASTGVAGGYEQYF
cdr3_nt: TGTGCCAGTACAGGAGTAGCGGGGGGATACGAGCAGTACTTC
j_call: TRBJ2-7
v_call: TRBV19
d_call: TRBD2

cdr3_aa: CASSPLRGQGIGGGEKLFF
cdr3_nt: TGTGCCAGCAGTCCCTTAAGGGGCCAGGGGATCGGAGGTGGTGAAAAACTGTTTTTT
j_call: TRBJ1-4
v_call: TRBV2
d_call: -

cdr3_aa: CASSHILRDRVMNTEAFF
cdr3_nt: TGCGCCAGCAGCCACATCCTCCGGGACAGGGTAATGAACACTGAAGCTTTCTTT
j_call: TRBJ1-1
v_call: TRBV4-1
d_call: TRBD1

cdr3_aa: CASSFILAGATEQFF
cdr3_nt: TGTGCCAGCAGCTTCATACTAGCGGGGGCCACTGAGCAGTTCTTC
j_call: TRBJ2-1
v_call: TRBV7-9
d_call: TRBD2

cdr3_aa: CASSSGGVAYGYTF
cdr3_nt: TGTGCCAGCAGCTCCGGAGGAGTGGCATATGGCTACACCTTC
j_call: TRBJ1-2
v_call: TRBV5-4
d_call: -

cdr3_aa: CASNPSGGPYNEQFF
cdr3_nt: TGTGCCAGCAACCCGTCGGGAGGGCCCTACAATGAGCAGTTCTTC
j_call: TRBJ2-1
v_call: TRBV14
d_call: TRBD2

cdr3_aa: CSASHKNEQFF
cdr3_nt: TGCAGTGCTAGTCACAAAAATGAGCAGTTCTTC
j_call: TRBJ2-1
v_call: TRBV20-1
d_call: -